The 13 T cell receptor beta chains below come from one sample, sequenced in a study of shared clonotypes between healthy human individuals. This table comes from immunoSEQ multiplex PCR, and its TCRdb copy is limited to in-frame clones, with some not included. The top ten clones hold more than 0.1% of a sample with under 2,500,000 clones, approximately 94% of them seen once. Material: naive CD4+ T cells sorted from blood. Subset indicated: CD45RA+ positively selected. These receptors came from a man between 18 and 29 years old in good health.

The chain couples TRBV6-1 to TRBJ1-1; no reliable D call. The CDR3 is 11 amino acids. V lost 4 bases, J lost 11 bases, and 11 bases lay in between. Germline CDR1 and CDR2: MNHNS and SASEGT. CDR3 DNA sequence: TGTGCCAGCAGTGGCCTTTTTGGGGCTTTCTTT. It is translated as CASSGLFGAFF.

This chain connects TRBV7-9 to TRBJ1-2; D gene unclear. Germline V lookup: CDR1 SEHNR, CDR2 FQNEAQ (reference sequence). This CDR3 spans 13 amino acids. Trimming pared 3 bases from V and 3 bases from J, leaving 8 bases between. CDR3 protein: CASSFDGYYGYTF. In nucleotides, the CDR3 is TGTGCCAGCAGCTTCGACGGTTACTATGGCTACACCTTC. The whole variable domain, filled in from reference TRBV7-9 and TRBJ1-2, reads DTGVSQNPRHKITKRGQNVTFRCDPISEHNRLYWYRQTLGQGPEFLTYFQNEAQLEKSRLLSDRFSAERPKGSFSTLEIQRTEQGDSAMYLCASSFDGYYGYTFGSGTRLTVV.

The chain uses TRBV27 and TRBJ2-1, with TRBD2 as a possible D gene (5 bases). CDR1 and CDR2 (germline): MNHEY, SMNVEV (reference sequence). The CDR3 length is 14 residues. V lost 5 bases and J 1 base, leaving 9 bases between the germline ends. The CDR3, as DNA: TGTGCCAGCAGTCCCACGGGGTCCTACAATGAGCAGTTCTTC. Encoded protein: CASSPTGSYNEQFF.

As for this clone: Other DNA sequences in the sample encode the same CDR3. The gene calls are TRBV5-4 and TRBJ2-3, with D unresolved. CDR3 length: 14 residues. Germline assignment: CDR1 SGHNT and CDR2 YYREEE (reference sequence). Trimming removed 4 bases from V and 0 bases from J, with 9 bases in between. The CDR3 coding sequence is TGTGCCAGCAGCCCTGGCCTAAGCACAGATACGCAGTATTTT. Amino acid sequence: CASSPGLSTDTQYF.

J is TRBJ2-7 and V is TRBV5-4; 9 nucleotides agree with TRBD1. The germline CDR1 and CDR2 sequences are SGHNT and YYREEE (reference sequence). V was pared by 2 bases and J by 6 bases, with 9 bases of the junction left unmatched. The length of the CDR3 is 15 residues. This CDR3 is CASSLGRTGVSEQYF. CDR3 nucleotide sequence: TGTGCCAGCAGCTTAGGAAGGACAGGGGTGAGCGAGCAGTACTTC.

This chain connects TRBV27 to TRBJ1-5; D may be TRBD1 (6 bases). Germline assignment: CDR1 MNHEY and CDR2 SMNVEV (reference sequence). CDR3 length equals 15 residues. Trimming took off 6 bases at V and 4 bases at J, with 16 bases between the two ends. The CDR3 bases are TGTGCCAGCAGCCCAGATACAGGGAGGAATCAGCCCCAGCATTTT. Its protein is CASSPDTGRNQPQHF.

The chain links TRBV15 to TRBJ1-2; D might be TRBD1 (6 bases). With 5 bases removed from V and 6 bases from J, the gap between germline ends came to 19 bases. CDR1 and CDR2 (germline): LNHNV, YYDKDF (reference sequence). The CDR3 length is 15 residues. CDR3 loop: CATSPLDGGLDGYTF. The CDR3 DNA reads TGTGCCACCAGCCCCTTGGATGGGGGCCTTGATGGCTACACCTTC.

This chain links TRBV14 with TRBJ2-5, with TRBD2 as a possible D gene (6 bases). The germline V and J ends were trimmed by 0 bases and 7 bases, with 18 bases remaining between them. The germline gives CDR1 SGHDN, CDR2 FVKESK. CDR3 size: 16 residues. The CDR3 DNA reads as TGTGCCAGCAGCCAAGATTGGGGCGGGGTGACCGGGACCCAGTACTTC. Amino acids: CASSQDWGGVTGTQYF.

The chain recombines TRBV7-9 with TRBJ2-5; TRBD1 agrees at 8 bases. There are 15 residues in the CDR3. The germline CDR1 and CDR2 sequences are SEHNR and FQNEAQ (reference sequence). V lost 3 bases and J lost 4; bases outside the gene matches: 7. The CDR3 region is CASSFGQGIRETQYF. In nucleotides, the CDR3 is TGTGCCAGCAGCTTCGGACAGGGTATACGAGAGACCCAGTACTTC.

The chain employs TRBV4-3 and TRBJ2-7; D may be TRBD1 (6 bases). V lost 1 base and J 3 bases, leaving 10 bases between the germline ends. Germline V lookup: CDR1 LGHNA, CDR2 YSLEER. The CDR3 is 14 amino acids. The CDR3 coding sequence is TGCGCCAGCAGCCAAGCGATGACAGGCTACGAGCAGTACTTC. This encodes CASSQAMTGYEQYF.

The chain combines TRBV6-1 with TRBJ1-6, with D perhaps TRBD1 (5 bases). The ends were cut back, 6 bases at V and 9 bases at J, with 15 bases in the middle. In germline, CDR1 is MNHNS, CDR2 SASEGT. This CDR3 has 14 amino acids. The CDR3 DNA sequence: TGTGCCAGCAGCGCCGGGACGAAGGCTTCACCCCTCCACTTT. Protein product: CASSAGTKASPLHF.

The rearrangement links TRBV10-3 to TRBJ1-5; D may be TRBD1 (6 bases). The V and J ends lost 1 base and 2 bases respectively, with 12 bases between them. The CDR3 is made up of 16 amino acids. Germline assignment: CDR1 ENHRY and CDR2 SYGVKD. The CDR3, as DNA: TGTGCCATCAGTGAGTTGGGGCCAGGGGGCAATCAGCCCCAGCATTTT. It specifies CAISELGPGGNQPQHF.

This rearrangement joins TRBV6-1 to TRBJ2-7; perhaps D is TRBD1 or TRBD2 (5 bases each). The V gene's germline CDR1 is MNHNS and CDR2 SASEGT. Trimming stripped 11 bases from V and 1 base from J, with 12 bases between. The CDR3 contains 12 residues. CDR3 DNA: TGTGCCGGTCGAGGGGATTCCTACGAGCAGTACTTC. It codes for CAGRGDSYEQYF.